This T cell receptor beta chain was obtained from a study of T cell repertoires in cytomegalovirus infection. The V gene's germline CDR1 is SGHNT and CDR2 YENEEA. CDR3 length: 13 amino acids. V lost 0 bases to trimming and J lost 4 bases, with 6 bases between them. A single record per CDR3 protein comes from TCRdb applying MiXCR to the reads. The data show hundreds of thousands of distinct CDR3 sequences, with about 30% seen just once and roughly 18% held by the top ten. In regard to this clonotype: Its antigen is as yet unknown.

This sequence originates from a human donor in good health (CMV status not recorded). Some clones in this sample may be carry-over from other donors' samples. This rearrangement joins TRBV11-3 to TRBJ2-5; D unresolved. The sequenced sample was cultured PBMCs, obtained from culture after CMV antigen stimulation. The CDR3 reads CASSLDIGETQYF. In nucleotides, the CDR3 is TGTGCCAGCAGCTTAGATATTGGAGAGACCCAGTACTTC.